The 18 T cell receptor beta chains listed next were all sequenced from one sample in a study of shared clonotypes between healthy human individuals. The data were produced by immunoSEQ multiplex PCR, yet TCRdb's version contains in-frame clones alone and is incomplete. The table has roughly 2 million clones, approximately 96% seen once. The sequenced sample consisted of naive CD4+ T cells sorted from blood. Subset here: CD45RA+ positively selected. Receptor source: a man aged 18 to 29 in good health.

The V call is TRBV5-4, the J call TRBJ1-2, with TRBD1 matching 9 bases. The junction had 7 bases not matched to a gene; V was cut back by 2 bases and J by 8 bases. CDR1 SGHNT and CDR2 YYREEE come from the germline V gene (reference sequence). The CDR3 contains 14 residues. DNA for the CDR3: TGTGCCAGCAGCTTAGGGGACAGGGATTCCGGCTACACCTTC. This encodes CASSLGDRDSGYTF.

This clone was seen a handful of times. This chain connects TRBV2 to TRBJ1-6; D perhaps matches TRBD1 (5 bases). Trimming stripped 1 base from V and 7 bases from J, with 17 bases between. Germline V lookup: CDR1 SNHLY, CDR2 FYNNEI. The CDR3 runs 17 residues. CDR3: CASSEGYGAGGNSPLHF. CDR3 nucleotide sequence: TGTGCCAGCAGTGAAGGTTATGGGGCGGGTGGGAATTCACCCCTCCACTTT.

With regard to this clone: At one boundary the junction diverges from the germline segment, which might be a read error. V and J are TRBV7-2 and TRBJ2-3; D possibly corresponds to TRBD2 (6 bases). Germline V gene sequence: CDR1 SGHTA, CDR2 FQGNSA. The CDR3 length is 15 residues. The chain's CDR3 is CASSIAGTGTDTQYF. The CDR3 DNA reads as TGTGCCAGCAGCATAGCCGGGACTGGCACAGATACGCAGTATTTT.

A note on this clone: The sample contains more than one DNA sequence encoding this CDR3. The chain is built from TRBV6-5 and TRBJ2-2; a weak D match, TRBD1 (5 bases). This CDR3 has 12 amino acids. The germline V gene has CDR1 MNHEY and CDR2 SVGAGI. V was pared by 2 bases and J by 7 bases, with 5 bases between. CDR3: CASSYRGGELFF. In DNA, the CDR3 is TGTGCCAGCAGTTACAGGGGCGGGGAGCTGTTTTTT.

This chain connects TRBV5-4 to TRBJ2-2; D not resolved. The CDR3 extends over 11 amino acids. Germline values: CDR1 SGHNT, CDR2 YYREEE (reference sequence). The ends were cut back, 7 bases at V and 5 bases at J, with 6 bases in the middle. The CDR3 protein is CASGRTGELFF. DNA for the CDR3: TGTGCCAGCGGCCGGACCGGGGAGCTGTTTTTT.

The genes are TRBV5-4 and TRBJ2-3; 8 nucleotides line up with TRBD1. V lost 4 bases, J lost 5 bases, and 12 bases stayed unmatched. Germline loops: CDR1 SGHNT, CDR2 YYREEE (reference sequence). CDR3 length equals 16 residues. CDR3 residues: CASSPARDRRGDTQYF. The CDR3 DNA sequence: TGTGCCAGCAGCCCGGCCCGGGACAGGCGGGGAGATACGCAGTATTTT.

J is TRBJ1-5 and V is TRBV28; 11 positions match TRBD1. The CDR3 consists of 18 residues. The germline CDR1 and CDR2 sequences are MDHEN and SYDVKM. After removal of 2 bases from V and 4 bases from J, the junction contained 10 bases not matched to a gene. The CDR3 is CASSLAGQGALGNQPQHF. CDR3 nucleotides: TGTGCCAGCAGTTTAGCCGGACAGGGGGCGCTAGGAAATCAGCCCCAGCATTTT.

Concerning this clone itself: This sample includes further DNA sequences coding for the same CDR3. The chain employs TRBV11-2 and TRBJ2-5, with 12 bases lining up with TRBD1. CDR1 SGHAT and CDR2 FQNNGV come from the germline V gene. This CDR3 has 15 amino acids. V was clipped by 3 bases and J by 1 base; unmatched bases: 0. CDR3 sequence: CASSLGQGAQETQYF. The CDR3 DNA sequence: TGTGCCAGCAGCTTGGGACAGGGGGCCCAAGAGACCCAGTACTTC.

The V and J genes are TRBV30 and TRBJ2-7; D ambiguous. V was pared by 3 bases and J by 4 bases, with 10 bases between. CDR3 length: 12 residues. Germline V gene lookup returns CDR1 GTSNPN and CDR2 SVGIG (reference sequence). The CDR3 coding sequence is TGTGCCTGGAGGGTAAGAAGGTACGAGCAGTACTTC. As protein: CAWRVRRYEQYF.

As to this clone: Distinct nucleotide sequences in the sample also encode this CDR3. The CDR3 loop reads CASSEGLADTQYF. The CDR3 coding sequence is TGCGCCAGCAGTGAAGGATTGGCAGATACGCAGTATTTT. The rearrangement uses TRBV10-1 and TRBJ2-3; D is uncertain. Germline V gives CDR1 WNHNN, CDR2 SYGVQD (reference sequence). This CDR3 spans 13 amino acids. Deletions cut 3 bases from V and 4 bases from J, with 8 bases between.

This CDR3 reads CASSVTISGRASESYEQYF. The CDR3 nucleotides read TGTGCCAGCAGCGTAACTATTAGCGGGAGGGCTTCGGAATCCTACGAGCAGTACTTC. The chain carries TRBV5-6 and TRBJ2-7; 11 bases are a match to TRBD2. CDR1 SGHDT and CDR2 YYEEEE come from the germline V gene. The CDR3 is 19 amino acids. Trimming took 4 bases from V and 1 from J; bases not matched to a gene: 16. Combining the CDR3 with reference TRBV5-6 and TRBJ2-7 gives the whole variable domain DAGVTQSPTHLIKTRGQQVTLRCSPKSGHDTVSWYQQALGQGPQFIFQYYEEEERQRGNFPDRFSGHQFPNYSSELNVNALLLGDSALYLCASSVTISGRASESYEQYFGPGTRLTVT.

The gene calls are TRBV7-2 and TRBJ2-7, with TRBD2 as a possible D gene (5 bases). The CDR3 consists of 13 residues. Germline V lookup: CDR1 SGHTA, CDR2 FQGNSA. Trimming left V 5 bases short and J 4 bases short, with 12 bases between. CDR3 nucleotides: TGTGCCAGCAGCGCAACTAGAGGATACGAGCAGTACTTC. Translation gives CASSATRGYEQYF.

This chain uses TRBV5-6 with TRBJ1-2; D gene ambiguous. The length of the CDR3 is 13 residues. Trimming cost V 4 bases and J 1 base, with 8 bases left between them. Germline CDR1 SGHDT, CDR2 YYEEEE. CDR3 DNA sequence: TGTGCCAGCAGCCCCGGACTTAACTATGGCTACACCTTC. Translating gives CASSPGLNYGYTF. The entire variable domain, with the rest obtained from reference TRBV5-6 and TRBJ1-2, is as follows: DAGVTQSPTHLIKTRGQQVTLRCSPKSGHDTVSWYQQALGQGPQFIFQYYEEEERQRGNFPDRFSGHQFPNYSSELNVNALLLGDSALYLCASSPGLNYGYTFGSGTRLTVV.

Comment on this clone: This could be a read error, since a much larger clone is one nucleotide away. This rearrangement joins TRBV7-8 to TRBJ2-7; no firm D call. The CDR3 covers 11 residues. Germline V CDR1 and CDR2: SGHVS, FQNEAQ. Deletions cut 3 bases from V and 2 bases from J, with 2 bases between. CDR3 DNA sequence: TGTGCCAGCAGCTTTGCCTACGAGCAGTACTTC. Its translation is CASSFAYEQYF.

The rearrangement links TRBV9 to TRBJ2-7; D unclear. Trimming took off 1 base at V and 2 bases at J, with 10 bases between the two ends. The CDR3 is 14 amino acids. Germline values: CDR1 SGDLS, CDR2 YYNGEE. The CDR3 DNA is TGTGCCAGCAGCGTAACGGGTTTAGCCTACGAGCAGTACTTC. It translates to CASSVTGLAYEQYF.

This chain uses TRBV6-5 with TRBJ2-7; 9 bases are shared with TRBD1. CDR1 MNHEY and CDR2 SVGAGI come from the germline V gene. The V gene end was trimmed by 5 bases and the J gene end by 9 bases; junction bases not matched to a gene: 8. This CDR3 has 13 amino acids. CDR3 sequence (DNA): TGTGCCAGCAGTCGCCGGGACAGGGATGGGCAGTACTTC. Its protein is CASSRRDRDGQYF.

This clone was observed a single time. Other nucleotide sequences from this sample produce the same CDR3. J is TRBJ2-5 and V is TRBV5-1, with D perhaps TRBD2 (5 bases). Germline V lookup: CDR1 SGHRS, CDR2 YFSETQ. The CDR3 is made up of 14 amino acids. Deletions cut 4 bases from V and 1 base from J, with 11 bases between. As DNA, the CDR3 is TGCGCCAGCAGCCCTCCGGGATCCCAAGAGACCCAGTACTTC. This translates into CASSPPGSQETQYF.

The chain combines TRBV5-1 with TRBJ2-1, with 8 bases aligning to TRBD2. The CDR3 runs to 15 residues. V lost 1 base, J lost 4 bases, and 4 bases stayed unmatched. Per the germline V gene, CDR1 is SGHRS and CDR2 is YFSETQ. CDR3 sequence reads: CASSLTGGVYNEQFF. DNA for the CDR3: TGCGCCAGCAGCTTGACGGGAGGGGTTTACAATGAGCAGTTCTTC.